These 29 T cell receptor beta chains came from one sample sequenced in a study of T cell repertoires in cytomegalovirus infection (dated by TCRdb to the late 2010s). The data were produced on an Illumina HiSeq 1500. TCRdb took the public reads, trimmed them with fastp at Q25, ran MiXCR for clone calling and kept in-frame beta chains. Each CDR3 protein gets just one entry, which takes the most common genes and DNA from the rows behind it. The sample includes more than 400,000 distinct CDR3 sequences, with about 25% observed a single time. In total, the top ten clones hold 13% of the sample. The material sequenced was PBMCs. These receptors were collected from a human donor in good health (CMV status not recorded). Some clones in this sample may be carry-over from other donors' samples.

The table lists this clonotype with a few counts. The V and J genes are TRBV23-1 and TRBJ2-1; TRBD2 matches at 13 bases. TRBV23-1 is assigned to the ORF class and has an uncertain function. The CDR3 has 16 amino acids. Unmatched junction bases numbered 7, after V lost 7 bases and J lost 4 bases. The CDR3, as DNA: TGCGCCAGCATTACTAGCGGGAGGGCCGGTTACAATGAGCAGTTCTTC. It codes for CASITSGRAGYNEQFF.

This clonotype came up a few times. The V and J genes are TRBV19 and TRBJ1-3, with 9 bases that match TRBD1. This CDR3 comprises 16 residues. Per the germline V gene, CDR1 is LNHDA and CDR2 is SQIVND (reference sequence). The junction had 7 bases not matched to a gene; V was cut back by 7 bases and J by 0 bases. The DNA for the CDR3 is TGTGCCAGTACCCCGACAGGGGGTTACTCTGGAAACACCATATATTTT. Protein: CASTPTGGYSGNTIYF.

The chain joins TRBV12-3 or TRBV12-4 to TRBJ2-1; TRBD2 agrees at 7 bases. V shed 3 bases and J 1 base; nucleotides not matched to a gene: 9. This CDR3 comprises 17 residues. CDR3 region: CASSFPWGGGSYNEQFF. The CDR3 nucleotides read TGTGCCAGCAGTTTCCCTTGGGGGGGAGGGTCCTACAATGAGCAGTTCTTC.

The chain uses TRBV24-1 and TRBJ2-1, with D perhaps TRBD1 (6 bases). This CDR3 contains 14 residues. Germline assignment: CDR1 KGHDR and CDR2 SFDVKD. Trimming left V 5 bases short and J 9 bases short, with 16 bases between. CDR3 nucleotides: TGTGCCACCAGTGGACGACTGGACAGTGGTGAGCAGTTCTTC. Amino acid sequence: CATSGRLDSGEQFF.

The V call is TRBV6-1, the J call TRBJ1-4; D perhaps matches TRBD1 (5 bases). The germline V gene encodes CDR1 MNHNS and CDR2 SASEGT. Trimming took 5 bases from V and 8 from J, leaving 21 bases between them. CDR3 length: 16 amino acids. The CDR3: CASSYRTGTAPEKLFF. CDR3 nucleotide sequence: TGTGCCAGCAGTTACCGAACGGGGACGGCTCCCGAAAAACTGTTTTTT.

In this sample, this clonotype turned up a few times. The V gene is TRBV6-1, the J gene TRBJ2-7; D tentatively fits TRBD1 or TRBD2 (5 bases each). V lost 4 bases, J lost 7 bases, and 14 bases lay in between. The CDR3 covers 13 residues. The germline V gene has CDR1 MNHNS and CDR2 SASEGT. The CDR3 DNA reads TGTGCCAGCAGTGGCCGGACGGGGCGGGAGCAGTACGTC. Protein product: CASSGRTGREQYV.

This chain connects TRBV7-2 to TRBJ1-4, with TRBD1 matching 8 bases. The CDR3 extends over 16 amino acids. V dropped 5 bases and J dropped 3; count of bases not matched to a gene: 8. The germline CDR1 and CDR2 sequences are SGHTA and FQGNSA. The CDR3 sequence: CASSTQSGQANEKLFF. CDR3 coding DNA: TGTGCCAGCAGCACTCAATCGGGACAGGCTAATGAAAAACTGTTTTTT.

This clonotype has only a few counts. V is TRBV19 and J is TRBJ2-7; D gene unclear. V was shortened by 5 bases and J by 0 bases, with 11 bases between the two germline ends. Per germline, CDR1 LNHDA and CDR2 SQIVND (reference sequence). There are 14 residues in the CDR3. This CDR3 reads CASSGDTSSYEQYV. Written as DNA, the CDR3 is TGTGCCAGTAGTGGCGACACGAGCTCCTACGAGCAGTACGTC.

This clonotype was seen many times. This rearrangement joins TRBV7-8 to TRBJ2-7, with D possibly being TRBD1 or TRBD2 (6 bases each). Trimming cost V 5 bases and J 2 bases, with 13 bases left between them. Germline CDR1 and CDR2: SGHVS and FQNEAQ. The CDR3 is made up of 14 amino acids. CDR3 protein: CASSRRGTAYEQYV. CDR3 DNA: TGTGCCAGCAGCCGGAGGGGGACCGCCTACGAGCAGTACGTC.

J is TRBJ1-4 and V is TRBV12-3 or TRBV12-4; a weak D match, TRBD1 (6 bases). The CDR3 is 14 residues long. Trimming removed 7 bases at V and 4 bases at J, with 13 bases between. In DNA form, the CDR3 reads TGTGCCAGCACGGAAGCAGGGGTTAATGAAAAACTGTTTTTT. Residues: CASTEAGVNEKLFF.

This clonotype was found a few times. The chain employs TRBV6-2 or TRBV6-3 and TRBJ1-2; 7 bases map to TRBD1. Trimming cost V 6 bases and J 3 bases; bases outside gene matches: 13. Looked up from germline, CDR1 is MNHEY and CDR2 is SVGEGT. CDR3 size: 16 residues. Here the CDR3 DNA reads TGTGCCAGCAGGGGCGACAGGGCCCCTCTCCACTATGGCTACACCTTC. This codes for CASRGDRAPLHYGYTF.

V and J are TRBV11-2 and TRBJ2-5; 12 positions match TRBD2. Germline assignment: CDR1 SGHAT and CDR2 FQNNGV. Germline trimming cut 6 bases from V and 4 bases from J; bases unmatched to any gene: 3. The CDR3 spans 14 residues. The CDR3 sequence is CASRRLAGVETQYF. CDR3 nucleotide sequence: TGTGCCAGCAGACGACTAGCGGGAGTAGAGACCCAGTACTTC. Together with reference TRBV11-2 and TRBJ2-5, the CDR3 gives the full variable domain: EAGVAQSPRYKIIEKRQSVAFWCNPISGHATLYWYQQILGQGPKLLIQFQNNGVVDDSQLPKDRFSAERLKGVDSTLKIQPAKLEDSAVYLCASRRLAGVETQYFGPGTRLLVL.

This chain connects TRBV7-2 to TRBJ1-5, with D unclear. The CDR3 runs to 14 residues. Germline V gene sequence: CDR1 SGHTA, CDR2 FQGNSA. Deletions cut 2 bases from V and 2 bases from J, with 7 bases between. The CDR3 loop reads CASSLTVGNQPQHF. DNA of the CDR3: TGTGCCAGCAGCTTAACGGTCGGCAATCAGCCCCAGCATTTT.

The rearrangement links TRBV5-6 to TRBJ2-5, with TRBD1 matching 7 bases. With 2 bases clipped from V and 3 bases from J, the junction kept 4 bases outside the gene matches. Germline CDR1 is SGHDT and CDR2 is YYEEEE. This CDR3 is 14 amino acids long. The CDR3 loop is CASSLEQGEETQYF. CDR3 in DNA: TGTGCCAGCAGCTTAGAGCAGGGGGAAGAGACCCAGTACTTC.

J is TRBJ1-2 and V is TRBV11-2, with D tentatively TRBD1 (6 bases). The V and J ends lost 5 bases and 2 bases respectively, with 9 bases between them. The CDR3 loop spans 13 amino acids. Germline V gene lookup returns CDR1 SGHAT and CDR2 FQNNGV. CDR3 DNA sequence: TGTGCCAGCAGCCAGGGGCGCAACTATGGCTACACCTTC. Translated, it gives CASSQGRNYGYTF.

This clonotype was detected only a few times. This rearrangement joins TRBV7-8 to TRBJ2-7; D remains ambiguous. The CDR3 covers 13 residues. V lost 7 bases and J 3 bases, leaving 13 bases between the germline ends. Per germline, CDR1 SGHVS and CDR2 FQNEAQ. This CDR3 is CASTTHVSYEQYV. In nucleotides, the CDR3 is TGTGCCAGCACAACCCACGTCAGCTACGAGCAGTACGTC.

The genes are TRBV10-3 and TRBJ2-7, with 10 bases that match TRBD1. Per the germline V gene, CDR1 is ENHRY and CDR2 is SYGVKD. V dropped 7 bases and J dropped 0; count of bases not matched to a gene: 6. CDR3 length: 15 residues. CDR3 loop: CAIMVRDRGSYEQYF. The CDR3 DNA reads as TGTGCCATCATGGTGAGGGACAGGGGCTCCTACGAGCAGTACTTC.

This clonotype has a handful of counts. The chain combines TRBV7-6 with TRBJ1-4, with D possibly TRBD1 on 5 matching bases. Germline CDR1 SGHVS, CDR2 FNYEAQ. The CDR3 runs 14 residues. V was cut by 1 base and J by 5 bases, with 8 bases left in between. CDR3 protein: CASSLGDGNEKLFF. The CDR3 DNA follows: TGTGCCAGCAGCTTAGGGGACGGGAATGAAAAACTGTTTTTT. Together with reference TRBV7-6 and TRBJ1-4, the CDR3 gives the full variable domain: GAGVSQSPRYKVTKRGQDVALRCDPISGHVSLYWYRQALGQGPEFLTYFNYEAQQDKSGLPNDRFSAERPEGSISTLTIQRTEQRDSAMYRCASSLGDGNEKLFFGSGTQLSVL.

This clonotype was counted many times. This chain links TRBV12-5 with TRBJ1-2; D possibly corresponds to TRBD1 (6 bases). The CDR3 extends over 19 amino acids. The germline CDR1 and CDR2 sequences are LGHNT and FRNRAP. The ends were cut back, 2 bases at V and 3 bases at J, with 25 bases in the middle. CDR3 amino acids: CASGLSLRQDGSGHYGYTF. DNA of the CDR3: TGTGCTAGTGGTTTGAGCTTACGACAGGACGGCAGCGGGCACTATGGCTACACCTTC.

In this sample, this clonotype turned up a few times. The chain carries TRBV5-6 and TRBJ1-4; possibly TRBD1 for D (5 bases). Germline loops: CDR1 SGHDT, CDR2 YYEEEE. The V end was cut by 3 bases, the J end by 7 bases, with 10 bases between. The CDR3 is 13 residues long. In nucleotides, the CDR3 is TGTGCCAGCAGCTCGGGACCGTTTGAAAAACTGTTTTTT. It is translated as CASSSGPFEKLFF.

This clonotype was detected a few times. The gene calls are TRBV6-1 and TRBJ2-7; D is possibly TRBD1 or TRBD2 (7 bases each). The CDR3 is 15 amino acids. The germline V gene encodes CDR1 MNHNS and CDR2 SASEGT. Trimming pared 5 bases from V and 6 bases from J, leaving 20 bases between. In DNA form, the CDR3 reads TGTGCCAGCAGTCCCCCCTGCAGGGGGGGTGGCGAGCAGTACGTC. Translation gives CASSPPCRGGGEQYV.

The V gene is TRBV14, the J gene TRBJ2-6; possible D gene TRBD1, 6 bases. Germline V gives CDR1 SGHDN, CDR2 FVKESK. The CDR3 consists of 18 residues. Trimming pared 0 bases from V and 0 bases from J, leaving 12 bases between. CDR3 amino acids: CASSQDPRGSSGANVLTF. CDR3 sequence (DNA): TGTGCCAGCAGCCAAGATCCCAGGGGCAGCTCTGGGGCCAACGTCCTGACTTTC.

The chain has TRBV19 and TRBJ2-7, with 10 positions matching TRBD1. With V trimmed by 1 base and J by 5 bases, 8 bases remained unmatched. The CDR3 extends over 16 amino acids. The V gene's germline CDR1 is LNHDA and CDR2 SQIVND (reference sequence). CDR3 bases: TGTGCCAGTAGTATAGTCGCGGGACAGGGGAGTCACGAGCAGTACTTC. It encodes CASSIVAGQGSHEQYF.

In its sample, this clonotype was seen a few times. The J gene is TRBJ1-4, the V gene TRBV11-2; 8 bases are a match to TRBD1. The CDR3 extends over 16 amino acids. The germline V gene has CDR1 SGHAT and CDR2 FQNNGV. V dropped 4 bases and J dropped 8; count of bases not matched to a gene: 12. The CDR3 spells CASSSWPGQGKEKLFF. In nucleotides, the CDR3 is TGTGCCAGCAGCTCCTGGCCAGGACAGGGAAAGGAAAAACTGTTTTTT.

This clonotype occurred a few times. The V and J genes are TRBV20-1 and TRBJ1-1; 7 bases match TRBD1. V lost 3 bases to trimming and J lost 5 bases; unmatched junction nucleotides: 9. Germline values: CDR1 DFQATT, CDR2 SNEGSKA (reference sequence). This CDR3 region has 14 residues. CDR3 protein: CSASEPGGRTEAFF. The DNA of the CDR3 is TGCAGTGCTAGCGAACCAGGGGGAAGGACTGAAGCTTTCTTT.

Ten or more counts support this clonotype. DNA for the CDR3: TGTGCCAGCAGCTTAGTTTCACAGCTATACGGTGGCTACACCTTC. Translation: CASSLVSQLYGGYTF. The rearrangement uses TRBV7-9 and TRBJ1-2, with D unclear. Trimming pared 1 base from V and 7 bases from J, leaving 16 bases between. CDR1 SEHNR and CDR2 FQNEAQ come from the germline V gene (reference sequence). The CDR3 extends over 15 amino acids.

In its sample, this clonotype was seen many times. The J gene is TRBJ2-2, the V gene TRBV7-2, with D unclear. This CDR3 is 14 amino acids long. The germline gives CDR1 SGHTA, CDR2 FQGNSA. Between the trimmed V and J ends, which lost 0 bases and 5 bases, there was a span of 7 bases. The CDR3 sequence is CASSLAPETGELFF. CDR3 DNA sequence: TGTGCCAGCAGCTTAGCTCCGGAAACCGGGGAGCTGTTTTTT.

The genes are TRBV6-6 and TRBJ2-2; D is unclear. Germline CDR1 MNHNY, CDR2 SVGAGI (reference sequence). V was pared by 3 bases and J by 0 bases, with 14 bases between. CDR3 length: 17 amino acids. CDR3: CASSYSLTETNTGELFF. The DNA of the CDR3 is TGTGCCAGCAGTTATTCCCTTACAGAGACGAACACCGGGGAGCTGTTTTTT.

This clonotype was counted at least ten times. The V call is TRBV7-2, the J call TRBJ2-1, with D possibly TRBD2 on 6 matching bases. The V and J ends lost 2 bases and 4 bases respectively, with 15 bases between them. The CDR3 is 16 residues long. Germline loops: CDR1 SGHTA, CDR2 FQGNSA. The CDR3 coding sequence is TGTGCCAGCAGCTTAATCGCGACGGGACTGTACAATGAGCAGTTCTTC. Translating it yields CASSLIATGLYNEQFF. The full variable domain, rest sourced from reference TRBV7-2 and TRBJ2-1, is GAGVSQSPSNKVTEKGKDVELRCDPISGHTALYWYRQSLGQGLEFLIYFQGNSAPDKSGLPSDRFSAERTGGSVSTLTIQRTQQEDSAVYLCASSLIATGLYNEQFFGPGTRLTVL.